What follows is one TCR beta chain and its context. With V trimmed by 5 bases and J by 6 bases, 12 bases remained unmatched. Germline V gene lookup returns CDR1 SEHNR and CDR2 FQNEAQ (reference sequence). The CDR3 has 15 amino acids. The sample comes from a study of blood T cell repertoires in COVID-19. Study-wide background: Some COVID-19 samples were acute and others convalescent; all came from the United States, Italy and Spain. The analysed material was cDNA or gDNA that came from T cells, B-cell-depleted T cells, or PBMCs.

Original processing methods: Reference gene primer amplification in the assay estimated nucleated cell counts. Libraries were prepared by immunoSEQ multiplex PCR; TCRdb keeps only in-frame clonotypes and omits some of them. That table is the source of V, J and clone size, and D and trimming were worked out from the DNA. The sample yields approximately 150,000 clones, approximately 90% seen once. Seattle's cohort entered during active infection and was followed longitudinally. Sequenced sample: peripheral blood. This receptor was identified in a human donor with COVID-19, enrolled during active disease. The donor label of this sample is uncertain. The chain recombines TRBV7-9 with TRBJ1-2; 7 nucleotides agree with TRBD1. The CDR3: CASSRRDRSGDGYTF. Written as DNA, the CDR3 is TGTGCCAGCAGCCGAAGGGACAGATCGGGCGATGGCTACACCTTC.